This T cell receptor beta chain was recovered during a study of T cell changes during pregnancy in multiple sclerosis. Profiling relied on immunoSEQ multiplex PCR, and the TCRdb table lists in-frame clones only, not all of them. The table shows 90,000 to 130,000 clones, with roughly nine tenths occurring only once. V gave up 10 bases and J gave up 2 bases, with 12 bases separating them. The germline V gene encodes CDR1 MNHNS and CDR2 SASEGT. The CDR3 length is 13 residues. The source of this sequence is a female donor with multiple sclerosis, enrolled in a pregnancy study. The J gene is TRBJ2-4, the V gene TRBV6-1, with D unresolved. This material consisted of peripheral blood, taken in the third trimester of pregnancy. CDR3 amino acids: CAILTVSKNIQYF. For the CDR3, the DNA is TGTGCCATCCTGACTGTATCCAAAAACATTCAGTACTTC.